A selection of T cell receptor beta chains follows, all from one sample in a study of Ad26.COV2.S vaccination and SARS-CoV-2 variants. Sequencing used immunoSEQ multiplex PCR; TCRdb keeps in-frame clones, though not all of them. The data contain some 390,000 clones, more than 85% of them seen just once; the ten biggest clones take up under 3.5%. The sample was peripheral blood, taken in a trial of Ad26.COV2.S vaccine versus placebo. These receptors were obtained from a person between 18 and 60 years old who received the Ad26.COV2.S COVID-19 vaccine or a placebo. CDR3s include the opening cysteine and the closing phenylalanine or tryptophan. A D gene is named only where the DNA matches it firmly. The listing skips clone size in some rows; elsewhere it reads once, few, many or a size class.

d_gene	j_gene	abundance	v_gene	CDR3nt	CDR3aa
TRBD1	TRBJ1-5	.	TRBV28	TGTGCCAGCAGGACAGGGGGCGGACAGCCCCAGCATTTT	CASRTGGGQPQHF
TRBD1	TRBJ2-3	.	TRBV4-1	TGCGCCAGCAGCCAAGAGGGACAGGGAGCCACAGATACGCAGTATTTT	CASSQEGQGATDTQYF
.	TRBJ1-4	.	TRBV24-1	TGTGCCACCAGTGATTCGGGCAATGAAAAACTGTTTTTT	CATSDSGNEKLFF
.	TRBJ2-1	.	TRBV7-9	TGTGCCAGCAGCCTACCGATGTTAGGGGTCCACAATGAGCAGTTCTTC	CASSLPMLGVHNEQFF
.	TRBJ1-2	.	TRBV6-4	TGTGCCAGCAGTGATCAGGGAACCTATGGCTACACCTTC	CASSDQGTYGYTF
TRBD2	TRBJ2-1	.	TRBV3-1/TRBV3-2	TGTGCCAGCAGCCAAGATCGGAGCGGGGGGGAGCAGTTCTTC	CASSQDRSGGEQFF
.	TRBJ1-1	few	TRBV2	TGTGCCAGCAGGGAGGGGCGGGCTTTCTTT	CASREGRAFF
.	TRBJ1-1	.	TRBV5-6	TGTGCCAGCAGCTTGTCTGGGTTCCGCACTGAAGCTTTCTTT	CASSLSGFRTEAFF
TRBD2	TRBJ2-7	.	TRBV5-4	TGTGCCAGCAGCAGGGAGCGGGGGGCCTCCTACGAGCAGTACTTC	CASSRERGASYEQYF
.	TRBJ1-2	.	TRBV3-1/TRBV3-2	TGTGCCAGCAGCCAAGACCGGAACTATGGCTACACCTTC	CASSQDRNYGYTF
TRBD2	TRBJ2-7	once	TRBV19	TGTGCCAGTAGTTTGGCGGGGGGGCCCTACGAGCAGTACTTC	CASSLAGGPYEQYF
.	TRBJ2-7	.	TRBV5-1	TGCGCCAGCAGCCTGACAGCCCTACGCGAGCAGTACTTC	CASSLTALREQYF
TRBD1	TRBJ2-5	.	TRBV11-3	TGTGCCAGCAGCTCAGGACAGGGTGAAGAGACCCAGTACTTC	CASSSGQGEETQYF
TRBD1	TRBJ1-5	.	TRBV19	TGTGCCAGTGGGACGCACAGGGGCAGCAATCAGCCCCAGCATTTT	CASGTHRGSNQPQHF
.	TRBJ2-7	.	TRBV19	TGTGCCAGTAGTACTCTAGGACAAGGCGACGAGCAGTACTTC	CASSTLGQGDEQYF
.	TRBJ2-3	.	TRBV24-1	TGTGCCACCAGTGAGGGAGCAGATACGCAGTATTTT	CATSEGADTQYF
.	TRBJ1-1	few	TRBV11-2	TGTGCCAGCAGCGCGACACAGGACTTGAACACTGAAGCTTTCTTT	CASSATQDLNTEAFF
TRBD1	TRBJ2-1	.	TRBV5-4	TGTGCCAGCAGCTTAGACAGGGGGGGTGAGCAGTTCTTC	CASSLDRGGEQFF
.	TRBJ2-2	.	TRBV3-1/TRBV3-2	TGTGCCAGCAGCCAAGTTATAGGGACCGGGGAGCTGTTTTTT	CASSQVIGTGELFF
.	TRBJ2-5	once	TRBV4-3	TGCGCCAGCAGCCAAGAGGCTCAAGAGACCCAGTACTTC	CASSQEAQETQYF
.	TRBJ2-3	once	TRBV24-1	TGTGCCACCAGGGCGAGAGGAGGAGGAGGGACAGATACGCAGTATTTT	CATRARGGGGTDTQYF
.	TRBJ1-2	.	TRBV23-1	TGCGCCAGCAGTCAACCCACAATACGGCAGGGCTCCCATTCCTTTTTTGGCTACACCTTC	CASSQPTIRQGSHSFFGYTF
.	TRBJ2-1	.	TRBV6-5	TGTGCCAGCACCGAGCGGGCTCTCCACAATGAGCAGTTCTTC	CASTERALHNEQFF
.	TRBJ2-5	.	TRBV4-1	TGCGCCAGCAGCCAAGAGGGACAGACCCAGTACTTC	CASSQEGQTQYF
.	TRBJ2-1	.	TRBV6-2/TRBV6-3	TGTGCCAGCAGTCCATGGCAGTACAATGAGCAGTTCTTC	CASSPWQYNEQFF
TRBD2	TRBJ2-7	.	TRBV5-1	TGCGCCAGCATGGGAGGGACTGATCTGTCGGAGCAGTACTTC	CASMGGTDLSEQYF
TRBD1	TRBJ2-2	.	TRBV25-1	TGTGCCAGCAGTGGATGGGACAGTAACACCGGGGAGCTGTTTTTT	CASSGWDSNTGELFF
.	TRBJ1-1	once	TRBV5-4	TGTGCCAGCAGCTCCCCTGGCGGTAGCACTGAAGCTTTCTTT	CASSSPGGSTEAFF
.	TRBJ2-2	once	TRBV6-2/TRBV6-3	TGTGCCAGCAGTCCGCTCCTTACGTCCGCCGGGGAGCTGTTTTTT	CASSPLLTSAGELFF
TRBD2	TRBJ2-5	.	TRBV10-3	TGTGCCATCAGTGAGAGCATTAGCGGGGAGGAGGCCCAGTACTTC	CAISESISGEEAQYF
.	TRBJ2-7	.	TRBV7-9	TGTGCCAGCAGCTTTCCTTGGGTCCGACCCTACGAGCAGTACTTC	CASSFPWVRPYEQYF
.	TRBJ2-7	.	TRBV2	TGTGCCAGCAGTAGGGGGTTACCCTACGAGCAGTACTTC	CASSRGLPYEQYF
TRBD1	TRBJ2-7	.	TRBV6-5	TGTGCCAGCACCATGGGACAGGGCTACGAGCAGTACTTC	CASTMGQGYEQYF
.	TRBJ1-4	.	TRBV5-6	TGTGCCAGCAGCTTGGGCCAGGGTGCAACTAATGAAAAACTGTTTTTT	CASSLGQGATNEKLFF
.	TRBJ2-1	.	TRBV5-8	TGTGCCAGCAGCTTGGTTTGGGATTATTTGGGGGGCCGTGACAATGAGCAGTTCTTC	CASSLVWDYLGGRDNEQFF
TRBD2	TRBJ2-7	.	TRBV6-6	TGTGCCAGCAGTTACGAGCGGGGGGGCTACGAGCAGTACTTC	CASSYERGGYEQYF
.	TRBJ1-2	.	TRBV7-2	TGTGCCAGCAGCTCCGCCGGGACATCATATGGCTACACCTTC	CASSSAGTSYGYTF
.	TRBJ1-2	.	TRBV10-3	TGTGCCATCAGTCGGGAGTATGGCTACACCTTC	CAISREYGYTF
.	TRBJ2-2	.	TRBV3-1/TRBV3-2	TGTGCCAGCAGCCAAGATCCCTCGGGATCCGGGGAGCTGTTTTTT	CASSQDPSGSGELFF
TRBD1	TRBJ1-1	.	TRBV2	TGTGCCAGCACCATGGGACAGATGAACACTGAAGCTTTCTTT	CASTMGQMNTEAFF